This note documents a single TCR beta chain sequence. It has no known antigen specificity. No much larger clone is present one base from it, and per-base qualities are unavailable. Another Seattle source contributed samples from volunteer blood donors who had recovered from COVID-19. The collaborating institutions used their own protocols to collect whole blood in K2EDTA tubes. For TCRbeta analysis, collaborators shipped samples as frozen whole blood, isolated PBMCs, or DNA extracted from either of those sample types. This specimen belongs to a study of blood T cell repertoires in COVID-19 (dated by TCRdb to the early 2020s). For the wider study: The collaborator samples originated in the United States, Italy and Spain and spanned the acute and convalescent phases of COVID-19. The material from the prospective study consisted of cDNA or gDNA derived from T cells, B-cell-depleted T cells, or PBMCs. Deeply sampled blood TCRbeta repertoires from subjects exposed to, actively infected with, or recovered from COVID-19 were included in the dataset. The repertoires were made available in a free public database intended to serve as a resource for research on the immune response to SARS-CoV-2. Samples came from the ongoing ImmuneRACE study (first 160 participants) plus 1,254 subjects from 6 global collaborators. A de-identified subject ID, COVID-19 status, age in years and sex were almost always included in the sample metadata. Where available, HLA class I and class II types were obtained from metadata supplied by the sample provider rather than from assay-based typing.

Reading the germline V gene gives CDR1 MGHRA and CDR2 YSYEKL. Ends trimmed: V by 4 bases, J by 4 bases; bases unmatched to a gene: 2. Inclusive of the bounding cysteine and phenylalanine, the CDR3 is 14 residues long. Only the CDR3 region is kept as DNA, spanning 42 bases read in frame from base 1. Broader findings and caveats from the paper: How much clinical and demographic metadata was included differed by source and by participant, and the metadata was provided uncurated.

The immunoSEQ Assay, a bias-controlled multiplex PCR, was used to amplify TCRbeta CDR3 regions from genomic DNA. For the original study's pipeline: The number of nucleated cells in each sample was estimated from the amplification of reference gene primers within the assay. To quantify the absolute abundance of each unique TCRbeta CDR3 rearrangement, sequence reads were collapsed and filtered. Productive Simpson clonality was computed per sample as the square root of Simpson's diversity index over productive rearrangements. TCRdb retrieved this table from immuneACCESS and kept in-frame rearrangements only. Not all clones are present; in checked studies, unresolved V genes account for under half, and no reason is known for the remainder. V and J calls and clone size are those listed in that table; D and trimming were worked out from the DNA. The sample yields roughly 240,000 clones; approximately 84% were counted once. Jointly, the top ten make up about 3.1% of the sample.

The chain is encoded by TRBV4-1 joined to TRBJ1-5; 9 middle bases align to TRBD1. The TCR sequence derives from a woman under 40 who had recovered from COVID-19. Sequencing used peripheral blood. The sequenced DNA: TGCGCCAGCAGCCTGGGACAGGGAAATCAGCCCCAGCATTTT. Its protein product is CASSLGQGNQPQHF.